This TCR beta chain was identified during a study of beta chain features in type 1 diabetes. Concerning this clone: Antigen: not known.

The CDR3 covers 16 residues. V was pared by 3 bases and J by 5 bases, with 11 bases of the junction left unmatched. CDR1 MDHEN and CDR2 SYDVKM come from the germline V gene. Reverse transcription of all isolated RNA meant that expressed TCRB transcripts were sequenced. Assay used: immunoSEQ multiplex PCR; TCRdb lists only in-frame clones, some missing. The repertoire has about 29,000 clones, roughly three fifths of them found once; the top ten carry approximately 1.5%. Broader study findings: Shortening that was moderate but significant affected the TCRB CDR3s of Type 1 diabetes patients in all four CD4+ subsets.

The sequenced material came from Tregs from blood. The TCR sequence derives from a woman between 18 and 29 years old with type 1 diabetes. V usage is TRBV28 and J usage is TRBJ2-7; 9 positions match TRBD1. The CDR3 sequence is CASSFHPGQGIDEQYF. The CDR3 DNA reads as TGTGCCAGCAGTTTTCATCCGGGACAGGGTATTGACGAGCAGTACTTC.